This entry describes one TCR beta chain. The source of the sample is a study of molecular identifiers for immune sequencing clone quantification. This CDR3 contains 15 residues. Germline V gene sequence: CDR1 MGHRA, CDR2 YSYEKL. V trimming: 1 base; J trimming: 4 bases; junction bases outside the gene matches: 7. A single record per CDR3 protein comes from TCRdb applying MiXCR to the PCR reads. The table records approximately 630,000 distinct CDR3 sequences, 25% of them present only once. V usage is TRBV4-1 and J usage is TRBJ2-7; 7 bases are shared with TRBD1. The receptor was derived from a human donor in good health. Some libraries in this study had Jurkat cell RNA spiked in. The sample comprised naive CD8+ T cells from blood, with Jurkat cell RNA spiked in. Subset defined: FACS-sorted CD8+CD4-CCR7+CD45RA+ naive T cells. The CDR3 loop reads CASSQVGDSKYEQYF. The CDR3 DNA reads as TGCGCCAGCAGCCAAGTTGGGGACAGTAAATACGAGCAGTACTTC.